This T cell receptor beta chain was found in a study of low-dose radiotherapy and immunotherapy resistance in tumors. Overall study: Cyclophosphamide was given intravenously at 200 mg/m2 every two weeks, and each dose came one day before radiation and immunotherapy.

Germline loops: CDR1 MNHEY, CDR2 SVGEGT. Germline trimming cut 1 base from V and 1 base from J; bases unmatched to any gene: 6. CDR3 length: 17 residues. With TRAV- and TRBV-specific primers, first-strand cDNA was made, covering the alpha and beta chains. Over roughly 20 PCR cycles, TCRs were amplified from a constant-region primer and V-primer adapter. Amplification (by in vitro transcription) was performed on isolated mRNA. TCRdb re-called the reads with MiXCR, one entry per CDR3 protein. The sample lists around 76,000 distinct CDR3 sequences, roughly 30% occurring once. The time point here: before trial treatment. The study gave donors nivolumab, ipilimumab, aspirin, low-dose cyclophosphamide and low-dose radiotherapy.

The rearrangement uses TRBV6-2 or TRBV6-3 and TRBJ1-5, with TRBD1 matching 8 bases. The starting material was PBMCs, obtained before treatment. The TCR comes from a female donor with ovarian cancer. CDR3 loop: CASSYFPQGGSNQPQHF. CDR3 sequence (DNA): TGTGCCAGCAGTTACTTCCCACAGGGGGGGAGCAATCAGCCCCAGCATTTT.